This T cell receptor beta chain was retrieved from a study of blood T cell repertoires in COVID-19. The data were produced by immunoSEQ multiplex PCR, yet TCRdb's version contains in-frame clones alone and is incomplete. The sample lists a few hundred thousand clones, about nine tenths seen once, with 11% in the top ten. The specimen sequenced was peripheral blood. The sequence came from a young woman with COVID-19, enrolled during active disease.

The CDR3 region has the DNA TGTGCCAGCAGCTTGATCGCAGGGGCTTGGGGAAACTATGGCTACACCTTC. Residues: CASSLIAGAWGNYGYTF. The V gene is TRBV5-6, the J gene TRBJ1-2, with a weak D call TRBD1 (6 bases). The CDR3 extends over 17 amino acids. The germline V gene has CDR1 SGHDT and CDR2 YYEEEE. Trimming stripped 1 base from V and 2 bases from J, with 18 bases between.